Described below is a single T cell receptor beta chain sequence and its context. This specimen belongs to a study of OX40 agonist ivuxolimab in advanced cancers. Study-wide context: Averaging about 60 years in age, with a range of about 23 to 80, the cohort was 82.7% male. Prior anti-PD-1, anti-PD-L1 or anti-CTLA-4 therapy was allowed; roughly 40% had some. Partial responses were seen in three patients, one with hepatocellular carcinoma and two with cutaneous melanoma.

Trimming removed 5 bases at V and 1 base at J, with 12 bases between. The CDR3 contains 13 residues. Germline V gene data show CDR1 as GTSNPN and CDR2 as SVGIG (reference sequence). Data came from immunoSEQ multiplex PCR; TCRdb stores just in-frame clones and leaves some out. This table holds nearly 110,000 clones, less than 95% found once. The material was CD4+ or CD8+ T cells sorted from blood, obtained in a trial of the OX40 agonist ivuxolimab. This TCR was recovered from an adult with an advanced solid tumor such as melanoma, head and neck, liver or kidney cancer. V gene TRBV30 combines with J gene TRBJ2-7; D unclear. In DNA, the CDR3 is TGTGCCTGGGAGACTGATCAGTCCTACGAGCAGTACTTC. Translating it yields CAWETDQSYEQYF. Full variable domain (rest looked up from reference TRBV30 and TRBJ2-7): SQTIHQWPATLVQPVGSPLSLECTVEGTSNPNLYWYRQAAGRGLQLLFYSVGIGQISSEVPQNLSASRPQDRQFILSSKKLLLSDSGFYLCAWETDQSYEQYFGPGTRLTVT.